This passage covers 26 T cell receptor beta chains from one sample sequenced in a study of T cell responses to AZD1222 COVID-19 vaccine. Profiled with immunoSEQ multiplex PCR; TCRdb holds only in-frame clones, not every one. Counted here are more than 60,000 clones, roughly 91% occurring once; the ten biggest clones make up more than 15%. The sample in question was peripheral blood, obtained 28 days after the second AZD1222 dose. The receptors here all came from an adult who received the AZD1222 COVID-19 vaccine.

The rearrangement links TRBV19 to TRBJ1-1; no firm D call. Germline V gene lookup returns CDR1 LNHDA and CDR2 SQIVND (reference sequence). Trimming removed 2 bases at V and 1 base at J, with 14 bases between. CDR3 length: 16 amino acids. DNA for the CDR3: TGTGCCAGTAGTATAATCGGGAGCTCGAAGAACACTGAAGCTTTCTTT. Translated, it gives CASSIIGSSKNTEAFF.

The V gene is TRBV12-3 or TRBV12-4, the J gene TRBJ1-1, with no clear D. The CDR3 spans 13 residues. The V and J ends lost 3 bases and 6 bases respectively, with 11 bases between them. CDR3 DNA: TGTGCCAGCAGTTTCCCGGTAGAACCTGAAGCTTTCTTT. Translated, it gives CASSFPVEPEAFF.

V gene TRBV12-2 combines with J gene TRBJ2-7; the table assigns TRBD1, which was not confirmed against the DNA. TRBV12-2 is a known pseudogene. There are 18 residues in the CDR3. DNA of the CDR3: TGTGCAAGTCGCTTAGGCCCAGAGCTTGGAGACAGGACCTACGAGCAGTACTTC. Translating it yields CASRLGPELGDRTYEQYF.

This clone has only one observation. The rearrangement uses TRBV9 and TRBJ1-2; no reliable D call. Germline CDR1 reads SGDLS; CDR2 reads YYNGEE. V was cut by 0 bases and J by 0 bases, with 9 bases left in between. CDR3 length: 15 residues. The CDR3 DNA follows: TGTGCCAGCAGCGTAGAAGAAGAGGCTAACTATGGCTACACCTTC. Translated, it gives CASSVEEEANYGYTF. The complete variable domain, with remaining parts taken from reference TRBV9 and TRBJ1-2, reads DSGVTQTPKHLITATGQRVTLRCSPRSGDLSVYWYQQSLDQGLQFLIQYYNGEERAKGNILERFSAQQFPDLHSELNLSSLELGDSALYFCASSVEEEANYGYTFGSGTRLTVV.

The V gene is TRBV5-8, the J gene TRBJ1-1, with D hard to call. Germline lookup yields CDR1 SGHTS and CDR2 YDEGEE. The CDR3 is 13 residues long. Trimming took 2 bases from V and 6 from J, leaving 11 bases between them. The CDR3 DNA reads as TGTGCCAGCAGCTTCGACCCGGGCGCTGAAGCTTTCTTT. Protein product: CASSFDPGAEAFF.

The rearrangement joins TRBV30 to TRBJ1-6; D perhaps matches TRBD1 (5 bases). Trimming pared 0 bases from V and 0 bases from J, leaving 6 bases between. CDR3 length: 15 amino acids. CDR1 GTSNPN and CDR2 SVGIG come from the germline V gene (reference sequence). This CDR3 reads CAWSVGPSYNSPLHF. CDR3 DNA sequence: TGTGCCTGGAGTGTGGGACCCTCCTATAATTCACCCCTCCACTTT.

The V call is TRBV6-5, the J call TRBJ2-1; D may match TRBD1 or TRBD2 (6 bases each). The CDR3 loop spans 15 amino acids. V dropped 7 bases and J dropped 4 bases, with 17 bases sitting between them. Germline assignment: CDR1 MNHEY and CDR2 SVGAGI. The DNA of the CDR3 is TGTGCCAGCACTCAAGGGGGACTTAAGTACAATGAGCAGTTCTTC. Translating gives CASTQGGLKYNEQFF.

J is TRBJ2-1 and V is TRBV5-5, with TRBD1 matching 9 bases. The V segment lost 0 bases and the J segment 6 bases; nucleotides outside the gene matches: 4. The CDR3 extends over 15 amino acids. Germline assignment: CDR1 SGHKS and CDR2 YYEKEE (reference sequence). CDR3 DNA: TGTGCCAGCAGCTTGGCCGGACAGGGGATCAATGAGCAGTTCTTC. This codes for CASSLAGQGINEQFF.

The chain links TRBV30 to TRBJ2-7; D possibly corresponds to TRBD1 (6 bases). With 4 bases removed from V and 2 bases from J, the gap between germline ends came to 9 bases. Germline CDR1 GTSNPN, CDR2 SVGIG (reference sequence). CDR3 size: 12 residues. CDR3 coding DNA: TGTGCCTGGACCAGGGGTACCTACGAGCAGTACTTC. Protein sequence: CAWTRGTYEQYF. Supplemented by reference TRBV30 and TRBJ2-7, the full variable domain reads SQTIHQWPATLVQPVGSPLSLECTVEGTSNPNLYWYRQAAGRGLQLLFYSVGIGQISSEVPQNLSASRPQDRQFILSSKKLLLSDSGFYLCAWTRGTYEQYFGPGTRLTVT.

This chain links TRBV7-8 with TRBJ1-4; D is uncertain. This CDR3 region has 15 residues. Trimming cost V 1 base and J 5 bases, with 11 bases left between them. Germline V lookup: CDR1 SGHVS, CDR2 FQNEAQ. CDR3 in DNA: TGTGCCAGCAGCTTAGGTCAGGACCGGAATGAAAAACTGTTTTTT. It translates to CASSLGQDRNEKLFF.

The chain carries TRBV19 and TRBJ2-1; 9 bases fit TRBD1. Trimming took 4 bases from V and 16 from J; bases not matched to a gene: 8. This CDR3 has 12 residues. CDR1 is LNHDA, CDR2 SQIVND, per germline (reference sequence). CDR3 bases: TGTGCCAGTAGTAGGGACAGGGAATTTCCTTTCTTC. Protein product: CASSRDREFPFF. The whole variable domain, filled in from reference TRBV19 and TRBJ2-1, reads DGGITQSPKYLFRKEGQNVTLSCEQNLNHDAMYWYRQDPGQGLRLIYYSQIVNDFQKGDIAEGYSVSREKKESFPLTVTSAQKNPTAFYLCASSRDREFPFFGPGTRLTVL.

V is TRBV20-1 and J is TRBJ2-2; D possibly corresponds to TRBD2 (6 bases). V was cut by 3 bases and J by 5 bases, with 16 bases left in between. This CDR3 has 15 residues. Germline CDR1 DFQATT, CDR2 SNEGSKA (reference sequence). The CDR3 nucleotides read TGCAGTGCTAGTAGTAGGCGGGGCACTACCGGGGAGCTGTTTTTT. Residues: CSASSRRGTTGELFF.

The V and J genes are TRBV28 and TRBJ2-3; D might be TRBD2 (5 bases). Trimming pared 6 bases from V and 6 bases from J, leaving 19 bases between. The CDR3 length is 15 residues. Germline V gene lookup returns CDR1 MDHEN and CDR2 SYDVKM. The CDR3 DNA sequence: TGTGCCAGCAGGAGTTCACCGATCGGGGAGGATACGCAGTATTTT. Its translation is CASRSSPIGEDTQYF. Based on the CDR3 plus reference TRBV28 and TRBJ2-3, the full variable domain is DVKVTQSSRYLVKRTGEKVFLECVQDMDHENMFWYRQDPGLGLRLIYFSYDVKMKEKGDIPEGYSVSREKKERFSLILESASTNQTSMYLCASRSSPIGEDTQYFGPGTRLTVL.

In the case of this clone: The identical CDR3 is also encoded by other nucleotide sequences in the sample. The rearrangement uses TRBV5-6 and TRBJ2-2; 11 bases align to TRBD1. CDR3 length: 15 residues. The V segment lost 3 bases and the J segment 4 bases; nucleotides outside the gene matches: 2. The germline gives CDR1 SGHDT, CDR2 YYEEEE. The CDR3 nucleotides are TGTGCCAGCAGCTATGGGACAGGGGGCACCGGGGAGCTGTTTTTT. Translation: CASSYGTGGTGELFF.

The chain recombines TRBV6-6 with TRBJ2-2; D gene ambiguous. Germline lookup yields CDR1 MNHNY and CDR2 SVGAGI (reference sequence). Trimming removed 7 bases from V and 10 bases from J, with 13 bases in between. The CDR3 loop spans 12 amino acids. CDR3 in DNA: TGTGCCAGCACACTCAATAACCTGGAGCTGTTTTTT. Its translation is CASTLNNLELFF.

The rearrangement uses TRBV4-3 and TRBJ1-3; no reliable D call. Trimming took 5 bases from V and 3 from J, leaving 11 bases between them. Germline assignment: CDR1 LGHNA and CDR2 YSLEER. CDR3 length equals 14 residues. CDR3 residues: CASSSDGLGNTIYF. The CDR3 DNA follows: TGCGCCAGCAGCTCCGACGGCCTTGGAAACACCATATATTTT.

The chain carries TRBV5-8 and TRBJ1-1, with 8 nucleotides matching TRBD1. The junction had 7 bases not matched to a gene; V was cut back by 4 bases and J by 5 bases. Germline-derived CDR1 and CDR2 are SGHTS and YDEGEE. The CDR3 is 14 residues long. In DNA form, the CDR3 reads TGTGCCAGCAGCCGACCAGGGGGCTGGACTGAAGCTTTCTTT. This codes for CASSRPGGWTEAFF.

The genes are TRBV15 and TRBJ1-5; D is uncertain. There are 14 residues in the CDR3. Per germline, CDR1 LNHNV and CDR2 YYDKDF (reference sequence). The ends were cut back, 1 base at V and 7 bases at J, with 11 bases in the middle. The CDR3 loop is CATSRVGGIQPQHF. DNA for the CDR3: TGTGCCACCAGCAGAGTAGGAGGGATCCAGCCCCAGCATTTT.

The chain links TRBV12-3 or TRBV12-4 to TRBJ2-7, with 7 bases identical to TRBD1. The CDR3 has 12 amino acids. V trimming: 6 bases; J trimming: 4 bases; junction bases outside the gene matches: 3. Here the CDR3 DNA reads TGTGCCAGCAGATGGGACAGATACGAGCAGTACTTC. This translates into CASRWDRYEQYF.

V and J are TRBV5-1 and TRBJ2-3; tentative D call: TRBD1 (5 bases). The V gene's germline CDR1 is SGHRS and CDR2 YFSETQ. The CDR3 has 13 amino acids. V lost 2 bases and J lost 4, with 8 bases in between. CDR3 residues: CASSFQGSDTQYF. CDR3 DNA: TGCGCCAGCAGCTTCCAGGGATCAGATACGCAGTATTTT. The full variable domain, in which reference TRBV5-1 and TRBJ2-3 provide the parts outside the CDR3, is KAGVTQTPRYLIKTRGQQVTLSCSPISGHRSVSWYQQTPGQGLQFLFEYFSETQRNKGNFPGRFSGRQFSNSRSEMNVSTLELGDSALYLCASSFQGSDTQYFGPGTRLTVL.

This sequence joins TRBV2 and TRBJ1-6, with TRBD1 as a possible D gene (5 bases). Trimming stripped 8 bases from V and 14 bases from J, with 19 bases between. This CDR3 spans 13 amino acids. The germline CDR1 and CDR2 sequences are SNHLY and FYNNEI. For the CDR3, the DNA is TGTGCCAGCGGCTTCGGGGGGGGATCTACCCTCCACTTT. It is translated as CASGFGGGSTLHF.

The chain recombines TRBV6-1 with TRBJ2-1, with 10 bases fitting TRBD2. CDR3 length: 16 amino acids. The trim removed 3 bases at V and 11 bases at J, leaving 13 bases unmatched. Germline values: CDR1 MNHNS, CDR2 SASEGT. CDR3 bases: TGTGCCAGCAGTGATACGGGACTAGCGAACGGGCTTAAGCAGTTCTTC. It encodes CASSDTGLANGLKQFF.

V gene TRBV4-1 combines with J gene TRBJ1-5, with no clear D. Trimming took 4 bases from V and 3 from J, leaving 10 bases between them. Germline values: CDR1 MGHRA, CDR2 YSYEKL. This CDR3 has 14 amino acids. The CDR3 protein is CASSLQETNQPQHF. The CDR3 nucleotides are TGCGCCAGCAGCCTCCAGGAGACCAATCAGCCCCAGCATTTT.

This sequence joins TRBV27 and TRBJ1-6, with 7 positions matching TRBD1. Germline V gives CDR1 MNHEY, CDR2 SMNVEV (reference sequence). V shed 10 bases and J 7 bases; nucleotides not matched to a gene: 10. The CDR3 contains 14 residues. The CDR3 DNA sequence: TGTGCCACCCTTAGTGGGGACAGAAATTCACCCCTCCACTTT. Translating it yields CATLSGDRNSPLHF.

For the CDR3, the DNA is TGTGCTTCAACTAGAGGGATTGGGTCCAAAAACATTCAGTACTTC. This encodes CASTRGIGSKNIQYF. The J gene is TRBJ2-4, the V gene TRBV30; tentatively, D is TRBD2 (5 bases). Germline V gives CDR1 GTSNPN, CDR2 SVGIG (reference sequence). The CDR3 is 15 residues long.

The chain employs TRBV30 and TRBJ1-1; tentatively, D is TRBD1 (5 bases). Trimming removed 3 bases at V and 0 bases at J, with 11 bases between. The CDR3 runs 14 residues. The germline gives CDR1 GTSNPN, CDR2 SVGIG (reference sequence). This CDR3 is CAWRMGPVNTEAFF. In nucleotides, the CDR3 is TGTGCCTGGAGAATGGGGCCCGTGAACACTGAAGCTTTCTTT. The variable domain in full, with the rest retrieved from reference TRBV30 and TRBJ1-1, is SQTIHQWPATLVQPVGSPLSLECTVEGTSNPNLYWYRQAAGRGLQLLFYSVGIGQISSEVPQNLSASRPQDRQFILSSKKLLLSDSGFYLCAWRMGPVNTEAFFGQGTRLTVV.